The following is a T cell receptor beta chain sequence with its context. The antigen remains undetermined. The record originates from a study of CXCR3-negative and CXCR3-positive naive CD8 T cells. Overall study context: Per library, roughly 1.4 +/- 0.3 million reads; roughly 150 million TRB reads overall.

Germline V gene lookup returns CDR1 MNHNY and CDR2 SVGAGI (reference sequence). The CDR3 contains 17 residues. Findings and caveats of the study: Cryopreserved cells showed partially decreased CXCR3 expression, and most assays used fresh PBMCs. Naive CXCR3-positive and CXCR3-negative cells shared similar TRBV-TRBJ usage, unlike memory cells. Comparison of naive cells showed more hydrophobic TRB CDR3s in CXCR3-positive than in CXCR3-negative naive cells.

Through 5' RACE with UMI labels, the TRB cDNA libraries were prepared. Each CDR3 protein gets one entry in TCRdb, which reprocessed the 5' RACE reads and gives no DNA. This table holds around 50,000 distinct CDR3 sequences. This clonotype was sampled from a human donor in good health. Some clones in this sample may be carry-over from other donors' samples. The chain joins TRBV6-6 to TRBJ2-1; TCRdb's D gene call, TRBD1, goes unchecked for lack of DNA. The sequenced sample was naive CXCR3+ CD8+ T cells from blood. Described subset: CD45RO-CCR7+CD27+CD95- naive CD8+ T cells expressing CXCR3 (TNR3+). CDR3 residues: CASSHGTGDESYNEQFF.